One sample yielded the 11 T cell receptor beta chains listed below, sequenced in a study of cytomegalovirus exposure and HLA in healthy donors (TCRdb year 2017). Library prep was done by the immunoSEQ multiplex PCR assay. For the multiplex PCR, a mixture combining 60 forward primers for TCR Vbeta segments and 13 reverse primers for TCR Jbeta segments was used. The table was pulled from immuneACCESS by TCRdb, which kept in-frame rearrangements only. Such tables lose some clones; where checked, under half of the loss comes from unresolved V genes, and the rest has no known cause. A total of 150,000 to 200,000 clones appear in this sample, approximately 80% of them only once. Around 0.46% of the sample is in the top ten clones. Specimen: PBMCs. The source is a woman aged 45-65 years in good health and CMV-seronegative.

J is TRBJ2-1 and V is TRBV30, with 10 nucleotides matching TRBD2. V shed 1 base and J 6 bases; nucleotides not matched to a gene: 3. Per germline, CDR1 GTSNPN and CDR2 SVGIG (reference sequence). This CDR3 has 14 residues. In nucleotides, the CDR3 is TGTGCCTGGAGTGCGGTAGCGGGAGGCAATGAGCAGTTCTTC. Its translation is CAWSAVAGGNEQFF.

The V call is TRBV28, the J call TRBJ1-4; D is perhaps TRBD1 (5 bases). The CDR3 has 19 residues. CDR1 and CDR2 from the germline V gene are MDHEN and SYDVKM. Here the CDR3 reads CANCGAPEAAQIFNEKLFF. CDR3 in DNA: TGTGCGAATTGCGGGGCCCCCGAGGCGGCGCAGATATTTAATGAAAAACTGTTTTTT.

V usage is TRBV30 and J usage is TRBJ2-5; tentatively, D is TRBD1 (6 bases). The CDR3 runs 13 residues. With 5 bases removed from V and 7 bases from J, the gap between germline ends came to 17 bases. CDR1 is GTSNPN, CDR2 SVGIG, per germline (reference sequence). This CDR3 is CAWGQSPSGTQYF. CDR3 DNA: TGTGCCTGGGGACAGTCCCCATCGGGGACCCAGTACTTC.

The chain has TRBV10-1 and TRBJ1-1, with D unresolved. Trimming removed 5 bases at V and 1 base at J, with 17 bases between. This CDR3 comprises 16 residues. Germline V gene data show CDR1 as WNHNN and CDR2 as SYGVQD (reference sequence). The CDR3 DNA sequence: TGCGCCAGCAGTCCAAACTTAGGACGGGAGAACACTGAAGCTTTCTTT. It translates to CASSPNLGRENTEAFF.

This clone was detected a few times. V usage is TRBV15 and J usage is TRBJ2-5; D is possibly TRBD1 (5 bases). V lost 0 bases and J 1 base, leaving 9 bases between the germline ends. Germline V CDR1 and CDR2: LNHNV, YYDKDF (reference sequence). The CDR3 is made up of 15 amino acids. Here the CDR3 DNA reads TGTGCCACCAGCAGAGATGGACAAACCCAAGAGACCCAGTACTTC. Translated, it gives CATSRDGQTQETQYF.

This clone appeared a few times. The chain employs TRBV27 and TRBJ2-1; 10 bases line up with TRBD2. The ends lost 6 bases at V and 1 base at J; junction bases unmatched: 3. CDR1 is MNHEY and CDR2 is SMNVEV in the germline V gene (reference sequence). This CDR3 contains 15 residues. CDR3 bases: TGTGCCAGCAGATTAGCGGGAGGTTCCTACAATGAGCAGTTCTTC. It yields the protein CASRLAGGSYNEQFF.

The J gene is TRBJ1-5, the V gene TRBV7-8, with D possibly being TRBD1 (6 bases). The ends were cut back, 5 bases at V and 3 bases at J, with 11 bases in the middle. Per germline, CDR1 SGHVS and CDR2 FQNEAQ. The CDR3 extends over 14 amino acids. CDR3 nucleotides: TGTGCCAGCAGCGAGGGGGGGGCCAATCAGCCCCAGCATTTT. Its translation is CASSEGGANQPQHF.

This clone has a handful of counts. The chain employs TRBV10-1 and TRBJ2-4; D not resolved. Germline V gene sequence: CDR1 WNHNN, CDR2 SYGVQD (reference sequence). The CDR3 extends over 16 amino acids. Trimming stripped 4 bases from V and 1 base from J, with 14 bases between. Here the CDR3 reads CASSAGAGLAKNIQYF. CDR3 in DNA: TGCGCCAGCAGTGCTGGAGCTGGTTTGGCCAAAAACATTCAGTACTTC.

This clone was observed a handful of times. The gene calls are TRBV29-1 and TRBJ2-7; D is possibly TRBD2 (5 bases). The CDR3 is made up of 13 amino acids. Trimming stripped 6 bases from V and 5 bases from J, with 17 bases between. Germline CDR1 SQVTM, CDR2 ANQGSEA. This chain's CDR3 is CSVIRTGNDEQYF. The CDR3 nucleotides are TGCAGCGTAATCCGGACCGGGAACGACGAGCAGTACTTC.

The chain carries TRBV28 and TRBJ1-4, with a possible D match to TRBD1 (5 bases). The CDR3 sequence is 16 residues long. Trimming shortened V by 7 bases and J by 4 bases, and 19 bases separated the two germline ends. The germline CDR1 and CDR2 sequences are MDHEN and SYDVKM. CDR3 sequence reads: CASISRGSGVNEKLFF. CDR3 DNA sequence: TGTGCCAGCATCTCTCGGGGGTCGGGGGTTAATGAAAAACTGTTTTTT.

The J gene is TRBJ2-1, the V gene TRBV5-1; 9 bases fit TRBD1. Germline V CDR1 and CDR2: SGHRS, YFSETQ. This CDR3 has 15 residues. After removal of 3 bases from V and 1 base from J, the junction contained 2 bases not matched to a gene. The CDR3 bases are TGCGCCAGCAGCTCCGGGACAGGGTCCTACAATGAGCAGTTCTTC. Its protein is CASSSGTGSYNEQFF. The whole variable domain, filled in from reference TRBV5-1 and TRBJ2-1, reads KAGVTQTPRYLIKTRGQQVTLSCSPISGHRSVSWYQQTPGQGLQFLFEYFSETQRNKGNFPGRFSGRQFSNSRSEMNVSTLELGDSALYLCASSSGTGSYNEQFFGPGTRLTVL.